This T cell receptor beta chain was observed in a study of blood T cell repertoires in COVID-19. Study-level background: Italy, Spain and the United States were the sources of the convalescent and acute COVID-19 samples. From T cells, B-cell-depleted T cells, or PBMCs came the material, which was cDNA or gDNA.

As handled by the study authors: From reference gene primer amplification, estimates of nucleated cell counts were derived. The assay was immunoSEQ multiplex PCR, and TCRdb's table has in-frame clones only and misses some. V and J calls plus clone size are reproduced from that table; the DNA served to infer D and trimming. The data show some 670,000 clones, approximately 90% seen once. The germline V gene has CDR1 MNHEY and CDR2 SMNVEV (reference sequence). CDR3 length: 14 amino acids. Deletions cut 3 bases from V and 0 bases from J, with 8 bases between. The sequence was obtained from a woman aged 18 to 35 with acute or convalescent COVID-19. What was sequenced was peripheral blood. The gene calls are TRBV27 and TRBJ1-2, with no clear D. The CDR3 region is CASSFGLSNYGYTF. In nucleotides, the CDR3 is TGTGCCAGCAGTTTCGGACTATCTAACTATGGCTACACCTTC.